Presented here are 32 T cell receptor beta chains from one specimen sequenced in a study of cytomegalovirus exposure and HLA in healthy donors. PCR amplification relied on 60 Vbeta primers (plus 13 Jbeta primers). Method: immunoSEQ multiplex PCR; TCRdb's copy keeps in-frame clones and lacks some. Of 160,000 or so clones in the sample, roughly 80% were seen once. Material for sequencing was PBMCs. The origin of the receptors is a man younger than 45 in good health and CMV-seronegative.

The CDR3 sequence: CASSLGQGIGQPQHF. CDR3 nucleotide sequence: TGTGCCAGCAGCTTGGGACAGGGTATAGGTCAGCCCCAGCATTTT. The genes are TRBV7-8 and TRBJ1-5, with 9 bases that match TRBD1. In germline, CDR1 is SGHVS, CDR2 FQNEAQ. CDR3 size: 15 residues. V was clipped by 3 bases and J by 6 bases; unmatched bases: 6.

The rearrangement joins TRBV7-2 to TRBJ2-7; D is undetermined. Germline lookup yields CDR1 SGHTA and CDR2 FQGNSA. CDR3 length: 13 residues. Deletions cut 2 bases from V and 7 bases from J, with 12 bases between. The CDR3, as DNA: TGTGCCAGCAGCTTAACCGGTCTTTGGGAGCAGTACTTC. It specifies CASSLTGLWEQYF.

The chain links TRBV7-3 to TRBJ2-7, with TRBD1 matching 9 bases. The germline V gene has CDR1 SGHTA and CDR2 FQGTGA. V lost 5 bases to trimming and J lost 5 bases; unmatched junction nucleotides: 4. This CDR3 is 13 amino acids long. CDR3 protein: CASSPGQGHEQYF. The CDR3 DNA reads TGTGCCAGCAGCCCGGGACAGGGTCACGAGCAGTACTTC.

The chain combines TRBV6-5 with TRBJ1-2; no definite D call. V gave up 7 bases and J gave up 4 bases, with 13 bases separating them. Germline V gives CDR1 MNHEY, CDR2 SVGAGI. The length of the CDR3 is 13 residues. CDR3 loop: CASTGAASYGYTF. In DNA form, the CDR3 reads TGTGCCAGCACCGGAGCAGCGAGCTATGGCTACACCTTC.

The rearrangement joins TRBV5-1 to TRBJ2-1, with 14 bases that match TRBD2. V shed 0 bases, J shed 5 bases, and the junction held 1 base outside the gene matches. Germline values: CDR1 SGHRS, CDR2 YFSETQ. The CDR3 length is 16 residues. CDR3 loop: CASSLGLAGGDNEQFF. The CDR3 coding sequence is TGCGCCAGCAGCTTGGGACTAGCGGGGGGGGACAATGAGCAGTTCTTC.

The rearrangement links TRBV2 to TRBJ1-6; 9 bases align to TRBD1. The germline V gene has CDR1 SNHLY and CDR2 FYNNEI. The CDR3 length is 15 residues. J lost 7 bases, V lost 3 bases, and 4 bases had no gene match. The CDR3 DNA sequence: TGTGCCAGCAGTGAGGGACAGGGAAACAATTCACCCCTCCACTTT. Its translation: CASSEGQGNNSPLHF.

This chain uses TRBV2 with TRBJ2-2; 15 nucleotides agree with TRBD2. Germline V gene data show CDR1 as SNHLY and CDR2 as FYNNEI. J gave up 7 bases and V 7 bases, and 1 base lay outside the gene matches. The CDR3 has 14 amino acids. The CDR3 DNA sequence: TGTGCCAGCAAGGGACTAGCGGGGGGCGGGGAGCTGTTTTTT. Residues: CASKGLAGGGELFF.

The rearrangement uses TRBV4-3 and TRBJ2-1; a weak D match, TRBD2 (6 bases). Trimming shortened V by 4 bases and J by 5 bases, and 24 bases separated the two germline ends. Germline loops: CDR1 LGHNA, CDR2 YSLEER. This CDR3 comprises 18 residues. The CDR3 region has the DNA TGCGCCAGCAGCCCAGTGGGAGGCGATGGTTGGCTTCACAATGAGCAGTTCTTC. Amino acids: CASSPVGGDGWLHNEQFF.

This clone was observed a handful of times. The chain combines TRBV6-6 with TRBJ2-1; unclear D gene. V was shortened by 0 bases and J by 4 bases, with 4 bases between the two germline ends. The germline V gene has CDR1 MNHNY and CDR2 SVGAGI (reference sequence). This CDR3 comprises 13 residues. The CDR3 loop reads CASSYSTYNEQFF. CDR3 DNA sequence: TGTGCCAGCAGTTACTCGACTTACAATGAGCAGTTCTTC.

The J gene is TRBJ1-4, the V gene TRBV28; D is unresolved. This CDR3 contains 11 residues. The germline V and J ends were trimmed by 6 bases and 7 bases, with 6 bases remaining between them. Germline CDR1 MDHEN, CDR2 SYDVKM. DNA for the CDR3: TGTGCCAGCAGGGGAGGTGAAAAACTGTTTTTT. Its translation: CASRGGEKLFF.

The chain is built from TRBV21-1 and TRBJ2-3; the D segment call TRBD2 is taken from the table without a DNA check. TRBV21-1 is deemed a pseudogene. CDR3 length: 16 amino acids. For the CDR3, the DNA is TGTGCCAGCAGCAAGTTCCTAGCGGGTATTGCAGATACGCAGTATTTT. Residues: CASSKFLAGIADTQYF.

The chain recombines TRBV28 with TRBJ1-5; the match to TRBD1 covers 7 bases. The CDR3 runs 18 residues. CDR1 and CDR2 (germline): MDHEN, SYDVKM. The junction had 12 bases not matched to a gene; V was cut back by 3 bases and J by 1 base. The CDR3, as DNA: TGTGCCAGCAGTTTTAGCGGACAGGTTATAAAGAGCAATCAGCCCCAGCATTTT. Its protein product is CASSFSGQVIKSNQPQHF.

The rearrangement joins TRBV15 to TRBJ2-5; TRBD2 matches at 9 bases. Near its end, the DNA agrees better with TRBJ2-7, so the J call may be wrong. CDR1 LNHNV and CDR2 YYDKDF come from the germline V gene (reference sequence). The CDR3 has 15 amino acids. The CDR3 spells CATSRDGTSSYEQYF. Here the CDR3 DNA reads TGTGCCACCAGCAGAGATGGGACTAGCAGTTACGAGCAGTACTTC.

The rearrangement uses TRBV7-2 and TRBJ1-5; D is possibly TRBD1 (5 bases). V was clipped by 5 bases and J by 1 base, with 21 bases between them. This CDR3 region has 18 residues. Germline V lookup: CDR1 SGHTA, CDR2 FQGNSA. The CDR3 protein is CASSARAGGVISNQPQHF. In DNA form, the CDR3 reads TGTGCCAGCAGCGCACGTGCGGGGGGAGTAATCAGCAATCAGCCCCAGCATTTT.

This chain uses TRBV29-1 with TRBJ2-4; D is uncertain. Germline V gene lookup returns CDR1 SQVTM and CDR2 ANQGSEA. The CDR3 length is 13 residues. V was pared by 6 bases and J by 6 bases, with 15 bases between. CDR3 loop: CSVMIQLLNIQYF. The CDR3 DNA reads as TGCAGCGTGATGATACAGCTGTTAAACATTCAGTACTTC.

V and J are TRBV19 and TRBJ2-3, with 7 positions matching TRBD2. The germline V gene has CDR1 LNHDA and CDR2 SQIVND (reference sequence). The length of the CDR3 is 15 residues. V dropped 7 bases and J dropped 0; count of bases not matched to a gene: 7. The CDR3 protein is CASTSGDSSTDTQYF. CDR3 coding DNA: TGTGCCAGTACCAGCGGGGACTCTAGCACAGATACGCAGTATTTT. Looking up the rest from reference TRBV19 and TRBJ2-3 gives the full variable domain: DGGITQSPKYLFRKEGQNVTLSCEQNLNHDAMYWYRQDPGQGLRLIYYSQIVNDFQKGDIAEGYSVSREKKESFPLTVTSAQKNPTAFYLCASTSGDSSTDTQYFGPGTRLTVL.

This chain connects TRBV5-4 to TRBJ1-1, with D uncertain. V was shortened by 2 bases and J by 2 bases, with 4 bases between the two germline ends. The CDR3 is 12 amino acids. The germline V gene encodes CDR1 SGHNT and CDR2 YYREEE (reference sequence). CDR3 residues: CASSLINTEAFF. CDR3 in DNA: TGTGCCAGCAGCTTAATAAACACTGAAGCTTTCTTT.

V gene TRBV6-4 combines with J gene TRBJ2-1; 10 nucleotides agree with TRBD2. The CDR3 is 15 residues long. J was trimmed by 6 bases and V by 4 bases; bases with no gene match: 6. Germline CDR1 reads MRHNA; CDR2 reads SNTAGT. The CDR3 DNA reads as TGTGCCAGCAGTGGACACAGCGGGGGGGTCAATGAGCAGTTCTTC. As protein: CASSGHSGGVNEQFF.

CDR3 loop: CASSLELARADTQYF. As DNA, the CDR3 is TGTGCCAGCAGCTTAGAACTAGCTAGGGCAGATACGCAGTATTTT. The chain employs TRBV11-2 and TRBJ2-3; D is possibly TRBD2 (6 bases). The V end lost 0 bases, the J end lost 4 bases, and 11 bases lay between the germline ends. CDR3 length equals 15 residues. CDR1 is SGHAT, CDR2 FQNNGV, per germline.

This chain uses TRBV6-5 with TRBJ1-1; D gene unclear. In germline, CDR1 is MNHEY, CDR2 SVGAGI. The V end was cut by 7 bases, the J end by 4 bases, with 16 bases between. The CDR3 loop spans 14 amino acids. The CDR3 here is CASTLDRRRTEAFF. CDR3 nucleotide sequence: TGTGCCAGCACCTTGGACCGGAGGCGCACTGAAGCTTTCTTT.

This chain uses TRBV7-8 with TRBJ2-7, with D possibly being TRBD2 (6 bases). Germline V gives CDR1 SGHVS, CDR2 FQNEAQ. The CDR3 extends over 13 amino acids. Trimming stripped 5 bases from V and 0 bases from J, with 8 bases between. The DNA for the CDR3 is TGTGCCAGCAGCGTGGGACTCTCCTACGAGCAGTACTTC. Translated, it gives CASSVGLSYEQYF.

This clone was observed a single time. The chain uses TRBV20-1 and TRBJ2-7, with a tentative D call TRBD2 (5 bases). The length of the CDR3 is 11 residues. The V end was cut by 6 bases, the J end by 5 bases, with 11 bases between. Germline values: CDR1 DFQATT, CDR2 SNEGSKA (reference sequence). The chain's CDR3 is CSAPVGDEQYF. The CDR3 bases are TGCAGTGCCCCCGTCGGGGACGAGCAGTACTTC.

This rearrangement joins TRBV5-1 to TRBJ1-2, with D maybe TRBD1 (6 bases). The CDR3 has 13 amino acids. The V and J ends lost 4 bases and 4 bases respectively, with 11 bases between them. Germline V gene lookup returns CDR1 SGHRS and CDR2 YFSETQ. The chain's CDR3 is CASSIGTIYGYTF. CDR3 nucleotide sequence: TGCGCCAGCAGCATTGGGACAATCTATGGCTACACCTTC.

This clone has more than one count but fewer than ten. J is TRBJ1-2 and V is TRBV5-6, with TRBD1 identical over 7 bases. The germline V gene has CDR1 SGHDT and CDR2 YYEEEE. CDR3 length: 13 amino acids. V was clipped by 4 bases and J by 4 bases; unmatched bases: 4. CDR3 coding DNA: TGTGCCAGCAGCCCTCAGGGGGGCTATGGCTACACCTTC. Translation gives CASSPQGGYGYTF.

V is TRBV5-4 and J is TRBJ2-7; the D gene is possibly TRBD1 (6 bases). The V gene lost 1 base and the J gene lost 3 bases, with 14 bases spanning the gap. CDR1 SGHNT and CDR2 YYREEE come from the germline V gene (reference sequence). This CDR3 has 15 amino acids. The CDR3 loop is CASSLLRGSFYEQYF. For the CDR3, the DNA is TGTGCCAGCAGCTTGTTGAGGGGGAGTTTCTACGAGCAGTACTTC.

The chain joins TRBV28 to TRBJ2-7; 9 positions agree with TRBD2. Per germline, CDR1 MDHEN and CDR2 SYDVKM. V shed 11 bases and J 2 bases; nucleotides not matched to a gene: 10. The CDR3 runs 14 residues. The CDR3 region is CAGGKREVPYEQYF. CDR3 coding DNA: TGTGCCGGGGGAAAGCGGGAGGTCCCCTACGAGCAGTACTTC. Drawing the rest from reference TRBV28 and TRBJ2-7, the complete variable domain is DVKVTQSSRYLVKRTGEKVFLECVQDMDHENMFWYRQDPGLGLRLIYFSYDVKMKEKGDIPEGYSVSREKKERFSLILESASTNQTSMYLCAGGKREVPYEQYFGPGTRLTVT.

The chain couples TRBV23-1 to TRBJ2-1; 8 bases match TRBD2. TRBV23-1 is reported as an ORF; its role is uncertain. J lost 4 bases, V lost 8 bases, and 4 bases had no gene match. This CDR3 has 13 residues. CDR3 DNA sequence: TGCGCCAGCGGTACGGGGGGGTACAATGAGCAGTTCTTC. It specifies CASGTGGYNEQFF.

V usage is TRBV20-1 and J usage is TRBJ2-3; D not certain. The CDR3 spans 11 residues. V was cut by 7 bases and J by 6 bases, with 11 bases left in between. Germline V lookup: CDR1 DFQATT, CDR2 SNEGSKA (reference sequence). The CDR3 DNA is TGCAGTGTCCGAATAGTTGATACGCAGTATTTT. Amino acid sequence: CSVRIVDTQYF.

This clone was picked up one time. The rearrangement links TRBV28 to TRBJ1-2, with 7 bases lining up with TRBD1. The germline V gene encodes CDR1 MDHEN and CDR2 SYDVKM. V shed 5 bases, J shed 0 bases, and the junction held 9 bases outside the gene matches. The CDR3 length is 16 residues. CDR3 region: CASSPGTATANYGYTF. As DNA, the CDR3 is TGTGCCAGCAGTCCCGGGACAGCAACAGCTAACTATGGCTACACCTTC.

J is TRBJ1-5 and V is TRBV14; tentative D call: TRBD1 (5 bases). Germline CDR1 reads SGHDN; CDR2 reads FVKESK. The CDR3 is 17 amino acids. The V end lost 0 bases, the J end lost 3 bases, and 15 bases lay between the germline ends. In DNA form, the CDR3 reads TGTGCCAGCAGCCAAGATCTTACAGGTTGGTTCAATCAGCCCCAGCATTTT. Translating gives CASSQDLTGWFNQPQHF. Supplemented by reference TRBV14 and TRBJ1-5, the full variable domain reads EAGVTQFPSHSVIEKGQTVTLRCDPISGHDNLYWYRRVMGKEIKFLLHFVKESKQDESGMPNNRFLAERTGGTYSTLKVQPAELEDSGVYFCASSQDLTGWFNQPQHFGDGTRLSIL.

A few counts support this clone. The chain employs TRBV6-6 and TRBJ2-1, with D perhaps TRBD2 (5 bases). This CDR3 is built from 15 residues. Germline CDR1 and CDR2: MNHNY and SVGAGI (reference sequence). V was pared by 6 bases and J by 7 bases, with 19 bases between. CDR3 nucleotides: TGTGCCAGCAGCTCCGGGGTAGCAGAGGGTAATGAGCAGTTCTTC. Its protein product is CASSSGVAEGNEQFF.

The rearrangement joins TRBV28 to TRBJ1-2; possible D gene TRBD1, 5 bases. From germline, CDR1 is MDHEN and CDR2 SYDVKM. Trimming stripped 7 bases from V and 13 bases from J, with 22 bases between. This CDR3 has 13 amino acids. DNA of the CDR3: TGTGCCAGCACCATCGGGACTGCTCCTGGGAGCACCTTC. The encoded protein is CASTIGTAPGSTF.